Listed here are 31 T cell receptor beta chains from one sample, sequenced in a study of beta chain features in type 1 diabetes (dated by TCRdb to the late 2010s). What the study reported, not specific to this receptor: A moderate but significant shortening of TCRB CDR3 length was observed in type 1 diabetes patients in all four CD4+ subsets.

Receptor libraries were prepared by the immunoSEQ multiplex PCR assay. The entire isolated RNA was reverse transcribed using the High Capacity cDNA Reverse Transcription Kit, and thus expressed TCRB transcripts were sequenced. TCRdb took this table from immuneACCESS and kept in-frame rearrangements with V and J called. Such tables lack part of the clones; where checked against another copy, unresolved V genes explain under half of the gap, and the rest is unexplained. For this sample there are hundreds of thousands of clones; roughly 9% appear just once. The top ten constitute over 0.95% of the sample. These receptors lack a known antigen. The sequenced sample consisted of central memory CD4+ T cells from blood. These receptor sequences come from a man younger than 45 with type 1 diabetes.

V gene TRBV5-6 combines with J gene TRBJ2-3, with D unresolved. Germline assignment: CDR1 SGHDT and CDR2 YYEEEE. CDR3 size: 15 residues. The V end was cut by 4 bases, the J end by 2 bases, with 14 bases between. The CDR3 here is CASSVDPYNTDTQYF. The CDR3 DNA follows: TGTGCCAGCAGCGTCGACCCTTATAACACAGATACGCAGTATTTT.

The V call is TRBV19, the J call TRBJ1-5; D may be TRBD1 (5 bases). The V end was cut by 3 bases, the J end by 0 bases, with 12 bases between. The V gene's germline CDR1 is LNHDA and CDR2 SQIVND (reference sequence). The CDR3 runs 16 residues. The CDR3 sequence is CASSMNRGISNQPQHF. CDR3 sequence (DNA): TGTGCCAGTAGTATGAACCGGGGGATTAGCAATCAGCCCCAGCATTTT.

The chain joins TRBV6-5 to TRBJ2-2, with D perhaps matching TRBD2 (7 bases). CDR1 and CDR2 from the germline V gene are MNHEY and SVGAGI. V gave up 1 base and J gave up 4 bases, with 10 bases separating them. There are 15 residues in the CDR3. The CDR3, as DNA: TGTGCCAGCAGTTACTTCGGGGGGCTCACCGGGGAGCTGTTTTTT. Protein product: CASSYFGGLTGELFF.

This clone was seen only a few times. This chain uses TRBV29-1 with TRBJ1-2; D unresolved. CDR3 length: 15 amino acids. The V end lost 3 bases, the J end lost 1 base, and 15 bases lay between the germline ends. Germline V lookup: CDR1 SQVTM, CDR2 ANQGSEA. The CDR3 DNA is TGCAGCGTTGAGACCGGATATGGAATTAACTATGGCTACACCTTC. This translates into CSVETGYGINYGYTF.

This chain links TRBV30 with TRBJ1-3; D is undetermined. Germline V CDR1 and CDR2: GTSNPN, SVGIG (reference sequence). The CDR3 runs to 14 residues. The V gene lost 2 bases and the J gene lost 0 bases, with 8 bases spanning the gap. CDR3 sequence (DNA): TGTGCCTGGAGTATTTCATTCTCTGGAAACACCATATATTTT. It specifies CAWSISFSGNTIYF.

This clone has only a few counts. The DNA for the CDR3 is TGTGCCAGCAGCTTAGGGAACACGGCCCATGGCTACACCTTC. It translates to CASSLGNTAHGYTF. This chain uses TRBV7-2 with TRBJ1-2; D remains ambiguous. The ends were cut back, 1 base at V and 6 bases at J, with 12 bases in the middle. Per germline, CDR1 SGHTA and CDR2 FQGNSA. The CDR3 length is 14 residues.

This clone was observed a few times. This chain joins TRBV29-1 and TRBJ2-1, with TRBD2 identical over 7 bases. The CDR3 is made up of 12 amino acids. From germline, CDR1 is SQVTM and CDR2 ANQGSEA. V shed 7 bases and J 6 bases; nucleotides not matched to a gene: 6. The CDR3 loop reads CSEREGINEQFF. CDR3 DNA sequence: TGCAGCGAGAGGGAGGGGATCAATGAGCAGTTCTTC.

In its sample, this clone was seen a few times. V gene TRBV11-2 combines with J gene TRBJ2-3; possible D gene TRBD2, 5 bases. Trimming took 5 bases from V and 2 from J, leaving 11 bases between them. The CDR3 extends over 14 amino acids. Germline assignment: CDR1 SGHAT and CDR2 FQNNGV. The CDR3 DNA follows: TGTGCCAGCAGCGAGGGCTCGTTCACAGATACGCAGTATTTT. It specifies CASSEGSFTDTQYF.

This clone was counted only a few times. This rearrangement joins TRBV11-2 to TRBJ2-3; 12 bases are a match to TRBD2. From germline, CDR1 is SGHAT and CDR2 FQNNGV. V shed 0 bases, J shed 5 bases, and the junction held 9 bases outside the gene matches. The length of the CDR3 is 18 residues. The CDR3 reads CASSLEVPSGGARDTQYF. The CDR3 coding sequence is TGTGCCAGCAGCTTAGAAGTCCCTAGCGGGGGGGCCAGAGATACGCAGTATTTT.

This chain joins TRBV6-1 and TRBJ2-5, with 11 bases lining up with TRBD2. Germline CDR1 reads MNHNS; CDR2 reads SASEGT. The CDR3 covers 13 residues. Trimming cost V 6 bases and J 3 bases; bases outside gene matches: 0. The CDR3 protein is CASRGLAEETQYF. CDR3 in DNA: TGTGCCAGCAGGGGACTAGCGGAAGAGACCCAGTACTTC.

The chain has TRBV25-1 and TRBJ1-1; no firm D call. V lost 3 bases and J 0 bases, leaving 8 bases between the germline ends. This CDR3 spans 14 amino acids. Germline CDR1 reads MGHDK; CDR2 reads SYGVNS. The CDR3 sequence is CASSDLAVNTEAFF. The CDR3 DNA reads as TGTGCCAGCAGTGATCTGGCGGTGAACACTGAAGCTTTCTTT.

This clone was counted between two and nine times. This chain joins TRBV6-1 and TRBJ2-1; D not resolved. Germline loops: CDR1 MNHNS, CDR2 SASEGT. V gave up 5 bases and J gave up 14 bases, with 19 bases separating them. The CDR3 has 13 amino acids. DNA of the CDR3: TGTGCCAGCAGTTTACAACGAGACCTCGGCGAGTTCTTC. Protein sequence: CASSLQRDLGEFF.

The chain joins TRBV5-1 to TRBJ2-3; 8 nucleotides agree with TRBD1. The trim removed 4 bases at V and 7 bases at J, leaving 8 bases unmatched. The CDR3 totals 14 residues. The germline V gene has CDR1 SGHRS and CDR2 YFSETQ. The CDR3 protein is CASSQGQEINTQYF. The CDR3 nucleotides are TGCGCCAGCAGCCAGGGACAGGAGATCAATACGCAGTATTTT.

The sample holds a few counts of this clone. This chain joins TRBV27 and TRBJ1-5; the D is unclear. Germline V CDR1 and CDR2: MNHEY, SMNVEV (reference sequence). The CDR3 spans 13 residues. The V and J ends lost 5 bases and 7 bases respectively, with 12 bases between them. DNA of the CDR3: TGTGCCAGCAGTCATTTAGGGCAACAGCCCCAGCATTTT. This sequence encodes CASSHLGQQPQHF.

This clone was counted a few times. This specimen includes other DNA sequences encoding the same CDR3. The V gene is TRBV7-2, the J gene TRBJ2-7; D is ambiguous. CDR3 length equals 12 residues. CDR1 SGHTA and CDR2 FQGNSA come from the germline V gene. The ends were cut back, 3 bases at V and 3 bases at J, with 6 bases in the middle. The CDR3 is CASSLTGYEQYF. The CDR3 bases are TGTGCCAGCAGCTTGACGGGCTACGAGCAGTACTTC.

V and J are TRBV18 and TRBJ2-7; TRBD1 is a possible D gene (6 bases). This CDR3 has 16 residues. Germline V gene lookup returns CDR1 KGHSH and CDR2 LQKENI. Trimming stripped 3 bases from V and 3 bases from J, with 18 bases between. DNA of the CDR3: TGTGCCAGCTCACCGTTCCTCGGACAGACGCACTACGAGCAGTACTTC. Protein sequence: CASSPFLGQTHYEQYF. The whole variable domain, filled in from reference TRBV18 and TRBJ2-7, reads NAGVMQNPRHLVRRRGQEARLRCSPMKGHSHVYWYRQLPEEGLKFMVYLQKENIIDESGMPKERFSAEFPKEGPSILRIQQVVRGDSAAYFCASSPFLGQTHYEQYFGPGTRLTVT.

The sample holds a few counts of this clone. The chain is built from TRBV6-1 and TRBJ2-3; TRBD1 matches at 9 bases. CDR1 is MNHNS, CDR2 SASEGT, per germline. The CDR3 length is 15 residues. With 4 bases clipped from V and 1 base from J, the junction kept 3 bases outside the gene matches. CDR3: CASSVRDRGTDTQYF. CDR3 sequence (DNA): TGTGCCAGCAGTGTACGGGACAGGGGCACAGATACGCAGTATTTT.

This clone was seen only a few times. CDR3 region: CASRREAAGNYGYTF. The CDR3 DNA is TGTGCCAGCAGGAGGGAAGCGGCAGGGAACTATGGCTACACCTTC. The chain uses TRBV2 and TRBJ1-2, with D possibly TRBD1 on 5 matching bases. V shed 6 bases and J shed 2 bases, with 16 bases lying between them. This CDR3 is 15 amino acids long. CDR1 is SNHLY, CDR2 FYNNEI, per germline.

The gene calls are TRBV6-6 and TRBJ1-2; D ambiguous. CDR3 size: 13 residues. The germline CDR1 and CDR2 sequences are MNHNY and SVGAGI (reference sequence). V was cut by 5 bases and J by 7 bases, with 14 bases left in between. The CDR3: CASSRREGGGYTF. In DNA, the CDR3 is TGTGCCAGCAGTCGGCGCGAGGGTGGTGGCTACACCTTC.

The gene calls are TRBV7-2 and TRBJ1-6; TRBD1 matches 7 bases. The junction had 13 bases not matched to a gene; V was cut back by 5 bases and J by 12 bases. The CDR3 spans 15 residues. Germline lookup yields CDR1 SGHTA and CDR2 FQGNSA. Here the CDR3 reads CASSRSGQSEGPLHF. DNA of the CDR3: TGTGCCAGCAGCCGATCGGGACAGTCAGAGGGACCCCTCCACTTT.

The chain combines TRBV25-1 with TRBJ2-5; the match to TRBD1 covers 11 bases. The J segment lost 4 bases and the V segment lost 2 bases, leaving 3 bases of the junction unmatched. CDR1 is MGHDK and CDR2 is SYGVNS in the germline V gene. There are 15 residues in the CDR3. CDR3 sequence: CASSEKGQGGETQYF. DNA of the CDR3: TGTGCCAGCAGTGAAAAGGGACAGGGGGGAGAGACCCAGTACTTC.

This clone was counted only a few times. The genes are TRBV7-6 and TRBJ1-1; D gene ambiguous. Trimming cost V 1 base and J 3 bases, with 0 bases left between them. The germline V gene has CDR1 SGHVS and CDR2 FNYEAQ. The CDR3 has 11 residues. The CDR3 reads CASSLDTEAFF. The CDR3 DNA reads TGTGCCAGCAGCTTAGACACTGAAGCTTTCTTT. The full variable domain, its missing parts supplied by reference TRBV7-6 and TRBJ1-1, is GAGVSQSPRYKVTKRGQDVALRCDPISGHVSLYWYRQALGQGPEFLTYFNYEAQQDKSGLPNDRFSAERPEGSISTLTIQRTEQRDSAMYRCASSLDTEAFFGQGTRLTVV.

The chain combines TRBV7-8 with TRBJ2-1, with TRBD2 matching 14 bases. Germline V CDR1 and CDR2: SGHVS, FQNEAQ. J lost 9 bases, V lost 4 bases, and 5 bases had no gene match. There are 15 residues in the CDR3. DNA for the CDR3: TGTGCCAGCAGCTACGCCGGACTAGCGGGGGGTGAGCAGTTCTTC. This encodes CASSYAGLAGGEQFF. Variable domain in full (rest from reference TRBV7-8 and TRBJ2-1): GAGVSQSPRYKVAKRGQDVALRCDPISGHVSLFWYQQALGQGPEFLTYFQNEAQLDKSGLPSDRFFAERPEGSVSTLKIQRTQQEDSAVYLCASSYAGLAGGEQFFGPGTRLTVL.

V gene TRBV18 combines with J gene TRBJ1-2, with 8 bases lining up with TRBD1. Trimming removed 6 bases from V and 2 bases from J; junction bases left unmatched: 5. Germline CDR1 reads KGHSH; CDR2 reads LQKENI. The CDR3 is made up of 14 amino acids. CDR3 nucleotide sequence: TGTGCCAGCTCCCAAGGACAGGGAAACTATGGCTACACCTTC. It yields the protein CASSQGQGNYGYTF.

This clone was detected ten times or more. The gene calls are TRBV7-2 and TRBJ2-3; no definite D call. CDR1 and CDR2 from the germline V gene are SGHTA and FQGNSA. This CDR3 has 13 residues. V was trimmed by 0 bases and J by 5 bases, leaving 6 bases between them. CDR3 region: CASSLAQRDTQYF. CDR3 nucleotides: TGTGCCAGCAGCTTAGCCCAGAGAGATACGCAGTATTTT.

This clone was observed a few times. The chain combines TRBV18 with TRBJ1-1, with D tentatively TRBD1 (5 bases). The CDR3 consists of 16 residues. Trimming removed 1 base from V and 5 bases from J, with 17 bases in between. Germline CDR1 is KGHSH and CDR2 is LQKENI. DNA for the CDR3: TGTGCCAGCTCACCACGGGAGGGGTCGGCGGGAACTGAAGCTTTCTTT. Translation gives CASSPREGSAGTEAFF. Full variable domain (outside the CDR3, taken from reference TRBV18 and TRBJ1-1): NAGVMQNPRHLVRRRGQEARLRCSPMKGHSHVYWYRQLPEEGLKFMVYLQKENIIDESGMPKERFSAEFPKEGPSILRIQQVVRGDSAAYFCASSPREGSAGTEAFFGQGTRLTVV.

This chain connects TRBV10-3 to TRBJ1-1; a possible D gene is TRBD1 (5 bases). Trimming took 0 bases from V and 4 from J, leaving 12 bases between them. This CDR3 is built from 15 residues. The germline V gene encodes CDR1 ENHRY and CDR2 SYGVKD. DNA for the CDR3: TGTGCCATCAGTGAGTCGCGAGGGGAGGTCACTGAAGCTTTCTTT. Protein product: CAISESRGEVTEAFF.

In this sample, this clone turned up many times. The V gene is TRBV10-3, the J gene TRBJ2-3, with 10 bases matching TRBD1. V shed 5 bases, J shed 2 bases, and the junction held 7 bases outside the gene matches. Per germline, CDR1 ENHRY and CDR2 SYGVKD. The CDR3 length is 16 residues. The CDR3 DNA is TGTGCCATCAGTCCGGGACAGGGGATTACCACAGATACGCAGTATTTT. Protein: CAISPGQGITTDTQYF.

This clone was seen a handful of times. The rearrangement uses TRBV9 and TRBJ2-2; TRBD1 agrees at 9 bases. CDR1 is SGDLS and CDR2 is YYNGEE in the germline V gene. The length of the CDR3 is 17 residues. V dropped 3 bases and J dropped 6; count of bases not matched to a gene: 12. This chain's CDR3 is CASSASGQGGFAGELFF. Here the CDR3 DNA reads TGTGCCAGCAGCGCCTCGGGACAGGGAGGTTTTGCCGGGGAGCTGTTTTTT.

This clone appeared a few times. The CDR3, as DNA: TGTGCCAGCTCCATCGACAGGGGGAACACTGAAGCTTTCTTT. Protein sequence: CASSIDRGNTEAFF. This chain links TRBV18 with TRBJ1-1, with TRBD1 matching 8 bases. The CDR3 extends over 14 amino acids. Germline-derived CDR1 and CDR2 are KGHSH and LQKENI. Trimming at V came to 6 bases and at J to 1 base, leaving 4 bases not matched to a gene.

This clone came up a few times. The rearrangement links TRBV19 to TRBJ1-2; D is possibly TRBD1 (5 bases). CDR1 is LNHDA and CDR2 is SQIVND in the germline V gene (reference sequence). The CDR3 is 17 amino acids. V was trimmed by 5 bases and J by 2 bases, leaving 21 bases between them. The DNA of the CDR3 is TGTGCCAGTAGTCCCAGCGGGTTGTCAGGGTACAACTATGGCTACACCTTC. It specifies CASSPSGLSGYNYGYTF.